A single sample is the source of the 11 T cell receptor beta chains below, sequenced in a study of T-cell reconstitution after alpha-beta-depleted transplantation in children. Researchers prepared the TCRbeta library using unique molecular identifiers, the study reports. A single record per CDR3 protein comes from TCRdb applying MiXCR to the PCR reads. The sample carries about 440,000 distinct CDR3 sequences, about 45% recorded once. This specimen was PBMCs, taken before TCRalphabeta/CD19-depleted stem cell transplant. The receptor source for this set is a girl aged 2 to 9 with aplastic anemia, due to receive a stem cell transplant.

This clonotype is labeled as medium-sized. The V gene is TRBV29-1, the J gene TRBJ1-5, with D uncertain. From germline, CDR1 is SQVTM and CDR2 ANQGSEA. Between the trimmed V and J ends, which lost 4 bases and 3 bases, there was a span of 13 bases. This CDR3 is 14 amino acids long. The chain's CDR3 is CSVVNDQPNQPQHF. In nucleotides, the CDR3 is TGCAGCGTTGTCAATGATCAGCCCAATCAGCCCCAGCATTTT.

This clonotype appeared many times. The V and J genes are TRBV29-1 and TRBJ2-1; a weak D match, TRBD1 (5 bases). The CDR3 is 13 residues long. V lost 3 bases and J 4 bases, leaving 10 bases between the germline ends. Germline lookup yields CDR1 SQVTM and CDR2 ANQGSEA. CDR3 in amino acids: CSVEPTVYNEQFF. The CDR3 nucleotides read TGCAGCGTTGAGCCGACAGTATACAATGAGCAGTTCTTC.

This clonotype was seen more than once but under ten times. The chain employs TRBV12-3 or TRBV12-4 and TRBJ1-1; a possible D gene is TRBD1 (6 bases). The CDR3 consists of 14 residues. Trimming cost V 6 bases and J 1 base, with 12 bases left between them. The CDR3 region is CASRLQGPNTEAFF. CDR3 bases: TGTGCCAGCAGGTTACAGGGACCGAACACTGAAGCTTTCTTT.

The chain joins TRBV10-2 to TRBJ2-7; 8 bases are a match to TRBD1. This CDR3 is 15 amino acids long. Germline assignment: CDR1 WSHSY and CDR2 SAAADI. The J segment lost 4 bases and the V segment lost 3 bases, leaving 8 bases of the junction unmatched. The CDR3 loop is CASSEGAGGRYEQYF. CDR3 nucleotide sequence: TGCGCCAGCAGTGAAGGGGCAGGGGGCAGATACGAGCAGTACTTC.

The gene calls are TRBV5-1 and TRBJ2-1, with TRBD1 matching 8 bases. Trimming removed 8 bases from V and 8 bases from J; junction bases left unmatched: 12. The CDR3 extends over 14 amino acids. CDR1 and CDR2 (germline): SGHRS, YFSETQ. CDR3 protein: CASKLGQGYYEQFF. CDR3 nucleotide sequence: TGCGCCAGTAAGTTAGGACAGGGATACTATGAGCAGTTCTTC.

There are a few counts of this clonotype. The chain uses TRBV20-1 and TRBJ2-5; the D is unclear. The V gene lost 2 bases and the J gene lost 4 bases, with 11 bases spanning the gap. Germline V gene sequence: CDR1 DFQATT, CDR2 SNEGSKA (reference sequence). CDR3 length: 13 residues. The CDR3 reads CSARRTLVETQYF. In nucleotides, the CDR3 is TGCAGTGCTAGAAGGACCCTAGTAGAGACCCAGTACTTC.

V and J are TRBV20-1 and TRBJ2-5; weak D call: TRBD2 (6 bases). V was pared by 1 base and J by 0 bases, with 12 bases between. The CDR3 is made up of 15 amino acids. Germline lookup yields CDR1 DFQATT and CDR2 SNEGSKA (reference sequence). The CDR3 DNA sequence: TGCAGTGCTAGAGTATCGCGGGACCACCAAGAGACCCAGTACTTC. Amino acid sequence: CSARVSRDHQETQYF.

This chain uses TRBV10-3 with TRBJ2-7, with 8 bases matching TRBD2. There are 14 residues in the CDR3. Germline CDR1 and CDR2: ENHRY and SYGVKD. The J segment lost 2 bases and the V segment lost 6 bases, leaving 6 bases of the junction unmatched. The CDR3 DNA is TGTGCCATCAGCGCGGGAGGTAACCCCTACGAGCAGTACTTC. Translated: CAISAGGNPYEQYF.

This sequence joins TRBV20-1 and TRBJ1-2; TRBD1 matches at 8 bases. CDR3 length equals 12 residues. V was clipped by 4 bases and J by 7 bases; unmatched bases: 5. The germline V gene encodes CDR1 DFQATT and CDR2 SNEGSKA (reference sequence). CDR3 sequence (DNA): TGCAGTGCTACAGCGACAGGGGTTGGCTACACCTTC. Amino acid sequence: CSATATGVGYTF.

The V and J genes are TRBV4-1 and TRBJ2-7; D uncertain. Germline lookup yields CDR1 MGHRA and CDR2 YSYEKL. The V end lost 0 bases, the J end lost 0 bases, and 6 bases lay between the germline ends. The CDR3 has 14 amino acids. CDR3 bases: TGCGCCAGCAGCCAAGAAGGGCTCTCCTACGAGCAGTACTTC. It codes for CASSQEGLSYEQYF.

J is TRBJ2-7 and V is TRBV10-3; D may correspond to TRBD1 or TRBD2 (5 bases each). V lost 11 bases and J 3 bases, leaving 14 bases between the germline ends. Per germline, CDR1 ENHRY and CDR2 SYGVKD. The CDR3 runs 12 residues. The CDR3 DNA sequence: TGTGCCTCCGAAGGGGACGGCTACGAGCAGTACTTC. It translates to CASEGDGYEQYF.